Below, 4 T cell receptor beta chains from the same sample are listed, as sequenced in a study of shared clonotypes between healthy human individuals (dated by TCRdb to between 2020 and 2021). Libraries were made using the immunoSEQ multiplex PCR assay. Here the immuneACCESS table is served through TCRdb, limited to in-frame sequences with V and J called. Missing clones are a known gap in these copies; in checked studies unresolved V genes cover under half, and the rest lacks a known reason. The sample data list 1.5 million to 2.5 million clones, and roughly 95% of these were observed just once. Around 1% of the sample goes to the ten largest clones. For the CD8 naive samples, CD45RO-negative cells were positively selected for CCR7, yielding a CD45RA+CCR7+ population from which TemRA cells were excluded. Sequenced: naive CD8+ T cells sorted from blood. Explained via the paper, the cell subset or site label denotes: CD45RA+CCR7+. The source of these receptors is a man aged 18 to 29 in good health.

This clone was seen once. Other DNA sequences from this sample encode an identical CDR3 as well. The rearrangement joins TRBV29-1 to TRBJ1-1; D unresolved. This CDR3 is 12 amino acids long. V shed 7 bases and J shed 3 bases, with 12 bases lying between them. Germline CDR1 and CDR2: SQVTM and ANQGSEA. The CDR3 DNA follows: TGCAGCGCCGAGGGAGGAGACACTGAAGCTTTCTTT. Its protein is CSAEGGDTEAFF.

This sequence joins TRBV6-1 and TRBJ1-1; tentative D call: TRBD1 (6 bases). Trimming cost V 8 bases and J 0 bases, with 10 bases left between them. The CDR3 extends over 13 amino acids. CDR1 and CDR2 from the germline V gene are MNHNS and SASEGT. Here the CDR3 reads CASGGPLNTEAFF. The CDR3 DNA is TGTGCCAGCGGGGGCCCCTTGAACACTGAAGCTTTCTTT.

The chain has TRBV28 and TRBJ1-1, with 9 positions matching TRBD1. V shed 7 bases, J shed 2 bases, and the junction held 5 bases outside the gene matches. Per the germline V gene, CDR1 is MDHEN and CDR2 is SYDVKM. This CDR3 spans 14 amino acids. Here the CDR3 reads CASTTGGRNTEAFF. The DNA of the CDR3 is TGTGCCAGCACCACAGGGGGCCGAAACACTGAAGCTTTCTTT.

This clone was found a few times. Additional DNA sequences in this sample encode the identical CDR3. The J gene is TRBJ1-1, the V gene TRBV19, with unresolved D. Trimming shortened V by 3 bases and J by 1 base, and 6 bases separated the two germline ends. The germline gives CDR1 LNHDA, CDR2 SQIVND (reference sequence). CDR3 length: 13 amino acids. CDR3 loop: CASSIPWNTEAFF. DNA of the CDR3: TGTGCCAGTAGTATTCCGTGGAACACTGAAGCTTTCTTT.